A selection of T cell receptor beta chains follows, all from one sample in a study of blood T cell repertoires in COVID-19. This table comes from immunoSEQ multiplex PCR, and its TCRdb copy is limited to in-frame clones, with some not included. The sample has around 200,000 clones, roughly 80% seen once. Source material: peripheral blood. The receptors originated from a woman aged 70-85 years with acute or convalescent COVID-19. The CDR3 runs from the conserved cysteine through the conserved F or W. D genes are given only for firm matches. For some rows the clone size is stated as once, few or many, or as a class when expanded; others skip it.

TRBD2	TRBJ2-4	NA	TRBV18	CASSTGGNIQYF	TGTGCCAGCTCAACCGGGGGGAACATTCAGTACTTC
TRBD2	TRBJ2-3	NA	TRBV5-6	CASRYISGRDRTQYF	TGTGCCAGCAGGTATATTAGCGGGAGGGATCGTACGCAGTATTTT
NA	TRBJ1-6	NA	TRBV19	CASSTTGVNSPLHF	TGTGCCAGTAGTACGACAGGAGTTAATTCACCCCTCCACTTT
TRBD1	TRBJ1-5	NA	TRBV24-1	CATSDPSGTGRQPQHF	TGTGCCACCAGTGATCCCTCCGGGACAGGGAGGCAGCCCCAGCATTTT
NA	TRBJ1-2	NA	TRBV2	CASSSDRIYTF	TGTGCCAGCAGTTCCGACAGGATCTACACCTTC
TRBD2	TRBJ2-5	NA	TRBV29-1	CSDAGLAGVETQYF	TGCAGCGACGCAGGACTAGCGGGAGTAGAGACCCAGTACTTC
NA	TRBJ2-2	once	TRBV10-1	CATSEAGAGELFF	TGCGCCACATCCGAGGCCGGCGCCGGGGAGCTGTTTTTT
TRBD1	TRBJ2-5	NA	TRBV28	CASSYYRGRGETQYF	TGTGCCAGCAGCTACTACAGGGGGCGCGGGGAGACCCAGTACTTC
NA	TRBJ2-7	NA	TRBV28	CASSRRRVAATSIYEQYF	TGTGCCAGCAGCCGCCGCCGGGTGGCAGCCACCTCTATCTACGAGCAGTACTTC
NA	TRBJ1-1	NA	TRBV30	CAWRVTRNTEAFF	TGTGCCTGGAGGGTAACAAGGAACACTGAAGCTTTCTTT
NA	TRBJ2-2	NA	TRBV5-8	CASSPKWAANTGELFF	TGTGCCAGCAGCCCCAAATGGGCTGCGAACACCGGGGAGCTGTTTTTT
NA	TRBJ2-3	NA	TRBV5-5	CASSLGTVGSTDTQYF	TGTGCCAGCAGCTTGGGGACTGTGGGTAGCACAGATACGCAGTATTTT
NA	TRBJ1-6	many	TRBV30	CAWSRSPGRGPSPLHF	TGTGCCTGGAGCCGCAGCCCAGGGCGAGGCCCTTCACCCCTCCACTTT
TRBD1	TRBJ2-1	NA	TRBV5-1	CASSLIGYGQGSYNEQFF	TGCGCCAGCAGCTTGATTGGTTACGGACAGGGCTCCTACAATGAGCAGTTCTTC
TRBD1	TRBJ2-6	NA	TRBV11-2	CASSFSPGQGSGANVLTF	TGTGCCAGCAGCTTCAGTCCGGGACAGGGATCTGGGGCCAACGTCCTGACTTTC
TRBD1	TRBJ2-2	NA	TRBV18	CASSPGQANTGELFF	TGTGCCAGCTCACCGGGACAGGCTAACACCGGGGAGCTGTTTTTT
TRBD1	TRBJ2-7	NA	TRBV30	CAWAGQGASYEQYF	TGTGCCTGGGCGGGACAGGGGGCTTCCTACGAGCAGTACTTC
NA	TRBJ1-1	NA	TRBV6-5	CASSSTTGSNEAFF	TGTGCCAGCAGTTCCACAACAGGGTCTAATGAAGCTTTCTTT
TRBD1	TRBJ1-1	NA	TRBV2	CASSAQGARDTEAFF	TGTGCCAGCAGTGCACAGGGGGCAAGAGACACTGAAGCTTTCTTT
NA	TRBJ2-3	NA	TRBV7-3	CASSLTAYTDTQYF	TGTGCCAGCAGCTTGACAGCTTACACAGATACGCAGTATTTT
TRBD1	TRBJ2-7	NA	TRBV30	CAWSPTSGQGSYEQYF	TGTGCCTGGAGTCCCACCTCGGGACAGGGCTCCTACGAGCAGTACTTC
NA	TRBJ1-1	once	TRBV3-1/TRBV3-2	CASSQGGGSYTEAFF	TGTGCCAGCAGCCAAGGGGGGGGGAGTTACACTGAAGCTTTCTTT
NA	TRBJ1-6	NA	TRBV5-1	CASRRERGSPLHF	TGCGCCAGCAGGCGTGAGCGGGGTTCACCCCTCCACTTT
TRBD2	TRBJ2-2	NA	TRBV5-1	CASSTTTPLTLAGKGTNTGELFF	TGCGCCAGCAGCACCACTACACCGCTTACTCTAGCGGGAAAAGGGACGAACACCGGGGAGCTGTTTTTT
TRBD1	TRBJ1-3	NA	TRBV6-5	CASSSGGEGNTIYF	TGTGCCAGCAGTTCAGGGGGCGAAGGAAACACCATATATTTT
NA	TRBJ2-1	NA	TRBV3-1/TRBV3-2	CASSRRDSYNEQFF	TGTGCCAGCAGCCGAAGGGACTCTTACAATGAGCAGTTCTTC
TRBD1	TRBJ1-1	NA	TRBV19	CASSPGGDRGAFF	TGTGCCAGTAGTCCTGGGGGTGACAGGGGAGCTTTCTTT
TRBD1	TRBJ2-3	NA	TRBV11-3	CASSRQGSTDTQYF	TGTGCCAGCAGCCGACAGGGGAGCACAGATACGCAGTATTTT
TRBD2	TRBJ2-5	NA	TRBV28	CASSSRLAGVETQYF	TGTGCCAGCAGTTCGAGACTAGCGGGAGTGGAGACCCAGTACTTC
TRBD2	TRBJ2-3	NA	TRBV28	CASSQRTSGIGWSTDTQYF	TGTGCCAGCAGCCAACGGACTAGCGGGATTGGTTGGAGCACAGATACGCAGTATTTT
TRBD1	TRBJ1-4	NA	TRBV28	CASSFTTRGPNEKLFF	TGTGCCAGCAGTTTTACGACCAGGGGGCCTAATGAAAAACTGTTTTTT
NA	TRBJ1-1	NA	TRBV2	CASSLRWTEAFF	TGTGCCAGCAGTCTCAGGTGGACTGAAGCTTTCTTT
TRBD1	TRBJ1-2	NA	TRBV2	CASTEGALYGYTF	TGTGCCAGCACGGAGGGGGCGCTTTATGGCTACACCTTC
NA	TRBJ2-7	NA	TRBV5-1	CASSIGLSYEQYF	TGCGCCAGCAGCATCGGACTTTCCTACGAGCAGTACTTC
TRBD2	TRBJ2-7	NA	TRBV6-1	CASSEKIAGTYEQYF	TGTGCCAGCAGTGAAAAAATAGCGGGTACCTACGAGCAGTACTTC
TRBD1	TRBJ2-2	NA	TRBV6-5	CASSFDRTGAVGELFF	TGTGCCAGCAGTTTCGATCGGACAGGGGCAGTCGGGGAGCTGTTTTTT
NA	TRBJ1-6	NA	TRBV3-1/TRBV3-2	CASSQGAGAINSPLHF	TGTGCCAGCAGCCAAGGTGCTGGGGCCATTAATTCACCCCTCCACTTT
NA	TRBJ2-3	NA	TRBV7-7	CASSLDGKLTDTQYF	TGTGCTAGCAGCCTAGACGGGAAACTCACAGATACGCAGTATTTT
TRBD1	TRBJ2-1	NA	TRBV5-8	CASSPGTDSSYNEQFF	TGTGCCAGCAGCCCCGGGACAGATAGCTCCTACAATGAGCAGTTCTTC
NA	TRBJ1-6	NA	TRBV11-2	CASTLFRGGDFHF	TGTGCCAGCACCCTTTTTAGGGGCGGGGACTTCCACTTT
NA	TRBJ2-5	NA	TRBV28	CASRTPDSQETQYF	TGTGCCAGCAGAACCCCCGACAGCCAAGAGACCCAGTACTTC
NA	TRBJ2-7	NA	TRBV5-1	CASSLGGREQYF	TGCGCCAGCAGCTTGGGAGGGAGAGAGCAGTACTTC
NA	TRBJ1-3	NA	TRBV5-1	CASSLDPSSGNTIYF	TGCGCCAGCAGCTTGGACCCGAGCTCTGGAAACACCATATATTTT
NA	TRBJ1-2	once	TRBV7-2	CASSSQVAYGYTF	TGTGCCAGCAGCTCACAGGTGGCCTATGGCTACACCTTC
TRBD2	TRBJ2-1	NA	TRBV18	CASSTSGYNEQFF	TGTGCCAGCTCAACTAGCGGGTACAATGAGCAGTTCTTC
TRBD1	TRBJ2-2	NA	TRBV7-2	CASSLRGGATGELFF	TGTGCCAGCAGCTTAAGAGGGGGCGCGACCGGGGAGCTGTTTTTT
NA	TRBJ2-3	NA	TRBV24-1	CATSEPGHPSTDTQYF	TGTGCCACCAGTGAACCGGGACACCCTAGCACAGATACGCAGTATTTT
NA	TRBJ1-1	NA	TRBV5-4	CASSLRETEAFF	TGTGCCAGCAGCTTGAGGGAGACTGAAGCTTTCTTT
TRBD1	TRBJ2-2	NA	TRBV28	CASSDDRGRELFF	TGTGCCAGCAGTGATGACAGGGGGAGAGAGCTGTTTTTT
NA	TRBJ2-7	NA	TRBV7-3	CASSLVREYEQYF	TGTGCCAGCAGCTTGGTCCGTGAGTACGAGCAGTACTTC
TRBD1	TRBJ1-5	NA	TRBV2	CASSRIQGGPNQPQHF	TGTGCCAGCAGTAGGATCCAAGGGGGCCCAAATCAGCCCCAGCATTTT
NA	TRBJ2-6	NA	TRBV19	CASSHTGLYGANVLTF	TGTGCCAGTAGTCATACCGGACTATATGGGGCCAACGTCCTGACTTTC
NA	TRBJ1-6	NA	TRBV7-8	CASSLPGITYNSPLHF	TGTGCCAGCAGCTTACCCGGGATTACCTATAATTCACCCCTCCACTTT
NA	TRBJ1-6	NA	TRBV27	CASSSPYLTGSELHF	TGTGCCAGCAGTTCCCCTTATTTGACGGGGAGTGAACTCCACTTT
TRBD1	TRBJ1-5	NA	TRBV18	CASSPRQGGNQPQHF	TGTGCCAGCTCGCCGCGACAGGGCGGCAATCAGCCCCAGCATTTT